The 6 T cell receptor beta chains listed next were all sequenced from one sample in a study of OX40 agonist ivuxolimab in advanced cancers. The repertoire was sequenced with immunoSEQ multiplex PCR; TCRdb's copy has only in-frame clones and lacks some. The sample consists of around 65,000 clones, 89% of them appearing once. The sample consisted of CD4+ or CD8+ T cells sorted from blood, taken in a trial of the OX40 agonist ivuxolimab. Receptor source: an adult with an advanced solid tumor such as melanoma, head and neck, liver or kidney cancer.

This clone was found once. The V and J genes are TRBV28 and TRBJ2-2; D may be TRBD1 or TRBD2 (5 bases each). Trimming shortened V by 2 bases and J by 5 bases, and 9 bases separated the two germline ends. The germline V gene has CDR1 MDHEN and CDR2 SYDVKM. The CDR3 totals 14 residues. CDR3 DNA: TGTGCCAGCAGTTTAGCTGGGGGAACCGGGGAGCTGTTTTTT. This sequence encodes CASSLAGGTGELFF.

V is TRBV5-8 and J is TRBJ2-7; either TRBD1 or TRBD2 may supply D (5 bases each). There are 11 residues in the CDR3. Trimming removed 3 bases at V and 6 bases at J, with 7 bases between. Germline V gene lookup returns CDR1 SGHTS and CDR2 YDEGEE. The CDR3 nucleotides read TGTGCCAGCAGCTCCGGGACCGAGCAGTACTTC. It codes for CASSSGTEQYF.

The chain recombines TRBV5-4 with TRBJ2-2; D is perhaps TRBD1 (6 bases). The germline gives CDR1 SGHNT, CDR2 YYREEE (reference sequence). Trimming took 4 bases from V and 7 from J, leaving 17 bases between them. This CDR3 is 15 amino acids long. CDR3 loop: CASSPDRIRDGELFF. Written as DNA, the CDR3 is TGTGCCAGCAGCCCTGACAGGATTAGGGACGGGGAGCTGTTTTTT.

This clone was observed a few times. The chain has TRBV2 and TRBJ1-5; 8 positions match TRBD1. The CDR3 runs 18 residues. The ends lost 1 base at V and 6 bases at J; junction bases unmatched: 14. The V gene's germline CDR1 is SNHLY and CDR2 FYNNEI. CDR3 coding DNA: TGTGCCAGCAGTGAAGTGGTGACAGGGGTGGGAGGCGCTCAGCCCCAGCATTTT. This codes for CASSEVVTGVGGAQPQHF.

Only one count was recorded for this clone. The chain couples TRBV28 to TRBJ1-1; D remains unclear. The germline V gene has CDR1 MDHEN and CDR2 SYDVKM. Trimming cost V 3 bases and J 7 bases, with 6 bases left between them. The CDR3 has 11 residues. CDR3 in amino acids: CASSFPGEAFF. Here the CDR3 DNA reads TGTGCCAGCAGTTTCCCGGGTGAAGCTTTCTTT.

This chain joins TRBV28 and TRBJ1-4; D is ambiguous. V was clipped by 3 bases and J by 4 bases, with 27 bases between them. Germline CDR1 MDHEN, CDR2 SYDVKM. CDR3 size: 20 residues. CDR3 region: CASSLGSFSLKQQSNEKLFF. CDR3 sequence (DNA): TGTGCCAGCAGTTTGGGCAGCTTCAGTCTAAAGCAACAGAGTAATGAAAAACTGTTTTTT.